A single T cell receptor (beta chain) is shown here with its context. V was clipped by 1 base and J by 3 bases; unmatched bases: 2. The CDR3 spans 15 residues. Germline values: CDR1 SGHDN, CDR2 FVKESK. Some clones are missing from TCRdb's copy, which holds only in-frame ones; the method was immunoSEQ multiplex PCR. The repertoire holds approximately 93,000 clones, with around 88% as singletons. These data originate in a study of blood T cell repertoires in COVID-19. The receptor comes from a middle-aged man with COVID-19, enrolled during active disease. The specimen sequenced was peripheral blood. This chain joins TRBV14 and TRBJ2-2, with 7 nucleotides matching TRBD1. The CDR3: CASSQVQGYTGELFF. The CDR3 DNA is TGTGCCAGCAGCCAAGTACAGGGGTACACCGGGGAGCTGTTTTTT.